The 31 T cell receptor beta chains in this list originate from one sample, sequenced in a study of blood T cell repertoires in COVID-19. The repertoire was sequenced with immunoSEQ multiplex PCR; TCRdb's copy has only in-frame clones and lacks some. This sample has 65,000 to 90,000 clones, with 65% to 85% found just once. What was sequenced was peripheral blood. These receptors originate from a woman at least 80 years old with active or convalescent COVID-19.

With respect to this clone: Other DNA sequences from this sample encode an identical CDR3 as well. V and J are TRBV6-5 and TRBJ2-1; 10 bases agree with TRBD1. The CDR3 has 14 amino acids. Germline loops: CDR1 MNHEY, CDR2 SVGAGI. With V trimmed by 5 bases and J by 7 bases, 5 bases remained unmatched. The CDR3 reads CASSRQGARNEQFF. The DNA of the CDR3 is TGTGCCAGCAGTCGACAGGGGGCTAGAAATGAGCAGTTCTTC.

J is TRBJ1-5 and V is TRBV7-2; D is undetermined. Between the trimmed V and J ends, which lost 6 bases and 2 bases, there was a span of 11 bases. This CDR3 contains 14 residues. Looked up from germline, CDR1 is SGHTA and CDR2 is FQGNSA. The CDR3 here is CASRDVAGNQPQHF. CDR3 bases: TGTGCCAGCAGAGATGTAGCTGGCAATCAGCCCCAGCATTTT.

The chain employs TRBV10-3 and TRBJ2-2; 9 bases match TRBD1. The CDR3 runs to 15 residues. The germline V gene has CDR1 ENHRY and CDR2 SYGVKD. V gave up 3 bases and J gave up 9 bases; unmatched junction bases: 8. As DNA, the CDR3 is TGTGCCATCAGTGACAGGGGACAGGGACCGCGGGAGCTGTTTTTT. Protein product: CAISDRGQGPRELFF.

The chain couples TRBV6-2 or TRBV6-3 to TRBJ1-6, with a possible D match to TRBD1 (6 bases). Trimming pared 6 bases from V and 0 bases from J, leaving 24 bases between. Germline V gene data show CDR1 as MNHEY and CDR2 as SVGEGT. The CDR3 length is 20 residues. The CDR3, as DNA: TGTGCCAGCAGCCTAGATCCGGGACAAGTATCTCTCTCCTATAATTCACCCCTCCACTTT. Translating gives CASSLDPGQVSLSYNSPLHF.

The chain couples TRBV2 to TRBJ1-3, with D unclear. Germline-derived CDR1 and CDR2 are SNHLY and FYNNEI. The ends were cut back, 0 bases at V and 0 bases at J, with 6 bases in the middle. The CDR3 is 15 residues long. DNA of the CDR3: TGTGCCAGCAGTGAAGCTCCAAACTCTGGAAACACCATATATTTT. Translating it yields CASSEAPNSGNTIYF.

This chain uses TRBV18 with TRBJ1-1; tentatively, D is TRBD1 (6 bases). Per germline, CDR1 KGHSH and CDR2 LQKENI. V gave up 2 bases and J gave up 0 bases, with 7 bases separating them. This CDR3 has 14 amino acids. In DNA, the CDR3 is TGTGCCAGCTCACCAGGACAGTTGAACACTGAAGCTTTCTTT. Its translation: CASSPGQLNTEAFF.

The chain couples TRBV12-5 to TRBJ2-1, with 11 bases identical to TRBD2. Germline values: CDR1 LGHNT, CDR2 FRNRAP. The CDR3 sequence is 19 residues long. Trimming took 0 bases from V and 5 from J; bases not matched to a gene: 12. The CDR3 DNA reads as TGTGCTAGTGGTTTGGTAATAGCGGGAGGGCCGGTTAGGCACAATGAGCAGTTCTTC. Translation: CASGLVIAGGPVRHNEQFF.

V usage is TRBV27 and J usage is TRBJ2-1, with TRBD1 matching over 7 bases. Trimming took 2 bases from V and 2 from J; bases not matched to a gene: 0. Germline CDR1 and CDR2: MNHEY and SMNVEV (reference sequence). This CDR3 is 14 amino acids long. The CDR3 loop reads CASSLQGAYNEQFF. In DNA, the CDR3 is TGTGCCAGCAGTTTACAGGGGGCCTACAATGAGCAGTTCTTC.

The V call is TRBV2, the J call TRBJ1-3, with a tentative D call TRBD1 (6 bases). The CDR3 extends over 15 amino acids. Trimming removed 4 bases from V and 0 bases from J, with 10 bases in between. The germline V gene has CDR1 SNHLY and CDR2 FYNNEI. The CDR3 DNA follows: TGTGCCAGCAGTGGGACAGCGAACTCTGGAAACACCATATATTTT. Translating it yields CASSGTANSGNTIYF.

This chain connects TRBV28 to TRBJ2-6; D possibly corresponds to TRBD2 (5 bases). CDR3 length: 15 residues. V lost 5 bases and J lost 0, with 8 bases in between. Germline V gene data show CDR1 as MDHEN and CDR2 as SYDVKM. CDR3: CASSQGLSGANVLTF. In DNA, the CDR3 is TGTGCCAGCAGTCAAGGACTCTCTGGGGCCAACGTCCTGACTTTC.

This chain joins TRBV7-9 and TRBJ2-5, with TRBD2 identical over 13 bases. Trimming cost V 5 bases and J 2 bases; bases outside gene matches: 11. Germline V gene sequence: CDR1 SEHNR, CDR2 FQNEAQ (reference sequence). This CDR3 region has 18 residues. The CDR3: CASSTGTSGVGGQETQYF. The CDR3 DNA reads as TGTGCCAGCAGCACCGGGACTAGCGGGGTCGGTGGGCAAGAGACCCAGTACTTC. Combining the CDR3 with reference TRBV7-9 and TRBJ2-5 gives the whole variable domain DTGVSQNPRHKITKRGQNVTFRCDPISEHNRLYWYRQTLGQGPEFLTYFQNEAQLEKSRLLSDRFSAERPKGSFSTLEIQRTEQGDSAMYLCASSTGTSGVGGQETQYFGPGTRLLVL.

The V and J genes are TRBV6-2 or TRBV6-3 and TRBJ2-7, with 7 nucleotides matching TRBD1. From germline, CDR1 is MNHEY and CDR2 SVGEGT. After removal of 6 bases from V and 6 bases from J, the junction contained 2 bases not matched to a gene. The CDR3 is 11 residues long. CDR3 bases: TGTGCCAGCAGCCACAGGGGCGAGCAGTACTTC. It encodes CASSHRGEQYF.

The chain recombines TRBV19 with TRBJ2-7; D is possibly TRBD1 (6 bases). The germline V gene has CDR1 LNHDA and CDR2 SQIVND (reference sequence). V lost 6 bases and J 6 bases, leaving 15 bases between the germline ends. The CDR3 is 13 residues long. This CDR3 is CASSSKGVGEQYF. The CDR3 DNA is TGTGCCAGTAGCTCGAAGGGGGTAGGCGAGCAGTACTTC.

The J gene is TRBJ2-2, the V gene TRBV27, with D tentatively TRBD1 (5 bases). Germline CDR1 reads MNHEY; CDR2 reads SMNVEV (reference sequence). With 2 bases removed from V and 6 bases from J, the gap between germline ends came to 16 bases. CDR3 length: 16 amino acids. CDR3 in DNA: TGTGCCAGCAGTTTACCCCCAGGGCCCGGCGCCGGGGAGCTGTTTTTT. This codes for CASSLPPGPGAGELFF.

The CDR3 reads CASSYSQFYEQYF. In nucleotides, the CDR3 is TGTGCCAGCAGTTACTCACAGTTCTACGAGCAGTACTTC. The genes are TRBV6-5 and TRBJ2-7; no definite D call. Germline lookup yields CDR1 MNHEY and CDR2 SVGAGI. This CDR3 contains 13 residues. The V end lost 0 bases, the J end lost 3 bases, and 6 bases lay between the germline ends.

This chain joins TRBV5-4 and TRBJ1-4; D unclear. The ends were cut back, 3 bases at V and 0 bases at J, with 9 bases in the middle. The V gene's germline CDR1 is SGHNT and CDR2 YYREEE (reference sequence). There are 15 residues in the CDR3. CDR3 nucleotide sequence: TGTGCCAGCAGCTACAACCTTGCAACTAATGAAAAACTGTTTTTT. Protein sequence: CASSYNLATNEKLFF. Using reference TRBV5-4 and TRBJ1-4 for the parts outside the CDR3, the full variable domain is ETGVTQSPTHLIKTRGQQVTLRCSSQSGHNTVSWYQQALGQGPQFIFQYYREEENGRGNFPPRFSGLQFPNYSSELNVNALELDDSALYLCASSYNLATNEKLFFGSGTQLSVL.

The chain uses TRBV4-2 and TRBJ1-4, with D uncertain. Trimming removed 0 bases from V and 0 bases from J, with 14 bases in between. This CDR3 contains 18 residues. Germline V gene data show CDR1 as LGHNA and CDR2 as YNFKEQ. The CDR3 nucleotides are TGTGCCAGCAGCCAAGATGTTAGTACCGAAACAACTAATGAAAAACTGTTTTTT. Encoded protein: CASSQDVSTETTNEKLFF.

The J gene is TRBJ2-1, the V gene TRBV7-2; 10 positions match TRBD1. Germline CDR1 and CDR2: SGHTA and FQGNSA. J was trimmed by 0 bases and V by 2 bases; bases with no gene match: 10. The CDR3 is 19 amino acids. As DNA, the CDR3 is TGTGCCAGCAGCTTATATGGGACAGGGGTCTCCCGCTCCTACAATGAGCAGTTCTTC. Translated: CASSLYGTGVSRSYNEQFF.

The genes are TRBV9 and TRBJ2-3; 8 bases fit TRBD1. CDR3 length equals 14 residues. Trimming took 3 bases from V and 3 from J; bases not matched to a gene: 3. CDR1 is SGDLS and CDR2 is YYNGEE in the germline V gene. The CDR3 DNA reads TGTGCCAGCAGCGGCAGGGGGCGTACAGATACGCAGTATTTT. Its protein is CASSGRGRTDTQYF.

The chain has TRBV28 and TRBJ1-2; weak D call: TRBD1 (6 bases). This CDR3 contains 14 residues. The V end was cut by 8 bases, the J end by 7 bases, with 20 bases between. Germline CDR1 and CDR2: MDHEN and SYDVKM. The CDR3 sequence: CASYPTSGVRGYTF. The DNA of the CDR3 is TGTGCCAGCTATCCTACATCAGGGGTGCGTGGCTACACCTTC.

V gene TRBV2 combines with J gene TRBJ2-2, with D possibly TRBD2 on 5 matching bases. This CDR3 is built from 15 residues. The germline V gene has CDR1 SNHLY and CDR2 FYNNEI. The V gene lost 6 bases and the J gene lost 1 base, with 12 bases spanning the gap. CDR3 nucleotides: TGTGCCAGCAGGGATAGCGTCGGGAACACCGGGGAGCTGTTTTTT. Translation gives CASRDSVGNTGELFF.

This clone was counted a single time. DNA of the CDR3: TGTGCCAGCAGTGGGCTAGCGGGAGGTTGGACCGGGGAGCTGTTTTTT. It translates to CASSGLAGGWTGELFF. The rearrangement links TRBV2 to TRBJ2-2, with 11 bases aligning to TRBD2. With V trimmed by 4 bases and J by 5 bases, 6 bases remained unmatched. Germline V gene data show CDR1 as SNHLY and CDR2 as FYNNEI. The CDR3 spans 16 residues.

The CDR3 coding sequence is TGTGCCAGCTCATCTACAGGGGGACTGAACACTGAAGCTTTCTTT. The encoded protein is CASSSTGGLNTEAFF. The chain has TRBV18 and TRBJ1-1, with 8 bases aligning to TRBD1. From germline, CDR1 is KGHSH and CDR2 LQKENI. The CDR3 sequence is 15 residues long. V dropped 5 bases and J dropped 0; count of bases not matched to a gene: 5.

The genes are TRBV9 and TRBJ1-3; D is unresolved. From germline, CDR1 is SGDLS and CDR2 YYNGEE. With 0 bases removed from V and 4 bases from J, the gap between germline ends came to 14 bases. The CDR3 has 16 residues. Here the CDR3 DNA reads TGTGCCAGCAGCGTAGCGGAGACGGCGGGAGGAAACACCATATATTTT. Translating gives CASSVAETAGGNTIYF.

J is TRBJ1-5 and V is TRBV6-5; D is uncertain. The V gene's germline CDR1 is MNHEY and CDR2 SVGAGI. The V gene lost 2 bases and the J gene lost 2 bases, with 10 bases spanning the gap. This CDR3 has 15 residues. CDR3 in amino acids: CASSYSRGGNQPQHF. In nucleotides, the CDR3 is TGTGCCAGCAGTTACAGTCGGGGAGGCAATCAGCCCCAGCATTTT.

This sequence joins TRBV3-1 (or the pseudogene TRBV3-2) and TRBJ2-5, with 13 bases fitting TRBD2. Germline CDR1 reads LGHDT; CDR2 reads YNNKEL (reference sequence). The CDR3 loop spans 16 amino acids. V dropped 4 bases and J dropped 4; count of bases not matched to a gene: 6. Here the CDR3 reads CASSLLAGGSPETQYF. The CDR3 region has the DNA TGTGCCAGCAGCCTACTAGCGGGGGGGTCCCCAGAGACCCAGTACTTC.

The V and J genes are TRBV6-1 and TRBJ2-3; no reliable D call. Germline loops: CDR1 MNHNS, CDR2 SASEGT. The CDR3 runs to 13 residues. V lost 2 bases and J lost 3, with 6 bases in between. In DNA, the CDR3 is TGTGCCAGCAGTGAAATAGTAACAGATACGCAGTATTTT. It codes for CASSEIVTDTQYF.

V usage is TRBV5-1 and J usage is TRBJ1-6; D is undetermined. V lost 4 bases and J lost 9, with 11 bases in between. The germline CDR1 and CDR2 sequences are SGHRS and YFSETQ. This CDR3 is built from 13 residues. The CDR3 loop reads CASSLDLLSPLHF. CDR3 in DNA: TGCGCCAGCAGCCTAGACCTACTTTCACCCCTCCACTTT.

The genes are TRBV28 and TRBJ2-3, with 10 bases matching TRBD1. CDR3 length: 16 amino acids. J lost 2 bases, V lost 3 bases, and 5 bases had no gene match. Germline values: CDR1 MDHEN, CDR2 SYDVKM. The CDR3 DNA reads as TGTGCCAGCAGTTTGCGCGACAGGGGGCTCACAGATACGCAGTATTTT. Encoded protein: CASSLRDRGLTDTQYF.

The chain combines TRBV2 with TRBJ2-1; 9 bases match TRBD1. The CDR3 has 15 residues. The V gene's germline CDR1 is SNHLY and CDR2 FYNNEI. V lost 6 bases, J lost 5 bases, and 8 bases stayed unmatched. CDR3 DNA sequence: TGTGCCAGCAGAGCGGGACAGGGCTTTAACAATGAGCAGTTCTTC. Its protein is CASRAGQGFNNEQFF.

The table lists this clone with a count of one. J is TRBJ1-2 and V is TRBV28; a possible D gene is TRBD1 (5 bases). CDR3 size: 16 residues. In germline, CDR1 is MDHEN, CDR2 SYDVKM. Trimming left V 2 bases short and J 4 bases short, with 17 bases between. The CDR3 region is CASSLRAGWGPYGYTF. The CDR3 coding sequence is TGTGCCAGCAGTTTACGGGCAGGGTGGGGCCCCTATGGCTACACCTTC.